Listed below are T cell receptor beta chains from one sample, sequenced in a study of vaccination effects on CD4 cells after COVID-19. Their target antigens are unknown. Assay: immunoSEQ multiplex PCR; the TCRdb copy retains only in-frame clones and omits some. The data contain about 45,000 clones, 72% of them seen just once; the ten biggest clones take up 9% to 10%. The sample in question was CD4+ T cells from PBMCs cultured without peptide, obtained after COVID-19 vaccination. Receptors originate from a human donor who received a COVID-19 vaccine. The CDR3 runs from the conserved cysteine through the conserved F or W. D genes are given only for firm matches. Clone size is given for some rows only: seen once, a few or many times, or a class if the clone is expanded.

j_gene: TRBJ2-1; d_gene: TRBD2; v_gene: TRBV5-5; abundance: few; CDR3aa: CASGTSGRDEQFF; CDR3nt: TGTGCCAGCGGGACTAGCGGGAGGGACGAGCAGTTCTTC
j_gene: TRBJ2-3; d_gene: TRBD1; v_gene: TRBV5-4; abundance: NA; CDR3aa: CASSQRTGSPDTQYF; CDR3nt: TGTGCCAGCAGCCAGCGGACAGGGTCCCCAGATACGCAGTATTTT
j_gene: TRBJ2-1; d_gene: TRBD2; v_gene: TRBV5-1; abundance: few; CDR3aa: CASRVGLASYNEQFF; CDR3nt: TGCGCCAGCAGGGTGGGACTAGCGTCCTACAATGAGCAGTTCTTC
j_gene: TRBJ2-1; d_gene: TRBD2; v_gene: TRBV18; abundance: few; CDR3aa: CASSSGTSGYNEQFF; CDR3nt: TGTGCCAGCTCATCCGGGACTAGCGGATACAATGAGCAGTTCTTC
j_gene: TRBJ2-5; d_gene: NA; v_gene: TRBV7-8; abundance: NA; CDR3aa: CASSFPSMVGAGGVRETQYF; CDR3nt: TGTGCCAGCAGCTTTCCTTCGATGGTTGGGGCTGGGGGAGTGCGGGAGACCCAGTACTTC
j_gene: TRBJ2-7; d_gene: NA; v_gene: TRBV18; abundance: NA; CDR3aa: CASSNGGHDEQYF; CDR3nt: TGTGCCAGCTCAAACGGGGGCCATGACGAGCAGTACTTC
j_gene: TRBJ2-1; d_gene: TRBD2; v_gene: TRBV5-1; abundance: NA; CDR3aa: CASSFGRRGFNEQFF; CDR3nt: TGCGCCAGCAGCTTCGGGAGGAGAGGGTTCAATGAGCAGTTCTTC
j_gene: TRBJ2-1; d_gene: NA; v_gene: TRBV21-1; abundance: NA; CDR3aa: CASSKVSLAGQDLYNEQFF; CDR3nt: TGTGCCAGCAGCAAAGTATCACTAGCGGGGCAGGACCTATACAATGAGCAGTTCTTC
j_gene: TRBJ2-5; d_gene: NA; v_gene: TRBV12-3/TRBV12-4; abundance: once; CDR3aa: CASSLRGTETQYF; CDR3nt: TGTGCCAGCAGTTTAAGAGGAACGGAGACCCAGTACTTC
j_gene: TRBJ2-1; d_gene: NA; v_gene: TRBV7-8; abundance: NA; CDR3aa: CASSSRGQLSNEQFF; CDR3nt: TGTGCCAGCAGCTCACGCGGACAGCTAAGCAATGAGCAGTTCTTC
j_gene: TRBJ2-2; d_gene: NA; v_gene: TRBV6-5; abundance: NA; CDR3aa: CASKTVQTNTGELFF; CDR3nt: TGTGCCAGCAAGACGGTCCAGACGAACACCGGGGAGCTGTTTTTT
j_gene: TRBJ2-3; d_gene: TRBD1; v_gene: TRBV11-2; abundance: NA; CDR3aa: CASSLARTGLTDTQYF; CDR3nt: TGTGCCAGCAGCTTAGCCAGGACAGGGCTTACAGATACGCAGTATTTT
j_gene: TRBJ1-2; d_gene: NA; v_gene: TRBV11-2; abundance: NA; CDR3aa: CASSAYEYGYTF; CDR3nt: TGTGCCAGCAGCGCTTATGAGTATGGCTACACCTTC
j_gene: TRBJ1-2; d_gene: NA; v_gene: TRBV7-2; abundance: NA; CDR3aa: CASSLERGVDGYTF; CDR3nt: TGTGCCAGCAGCTTAGAACGGGGAGTTGATGGCTACACCTTC
j_gene: TRBJ1-1; d_gene: NA; v_gene: TRBV19; abundance: NA; CDR3aa: CASSILTATPGNTEAFF; CDR3nt: TGTGCCAGTAGTATCCTAACGGCTACCCCTGGGAACACTGAAGCTTTCTTT
j_gene: TRBJ1-1; d_gene: TRBD1; v_gene: TRBV7-2; abundance: NA; CDR3aa: CASSPRQGSTEAFF; CDR3nt: TGTGCCAGCAGCCCACGACAGGGTTCCACTGAAGCTTTCTTT
j_gene: TRBJ1-2; d_gene: NA; v_gene: TRBV7-8; abundance: once; CDR3aa: CASSVNRTVNYGYTF; CDR3nt: TGTGCCAGCAGCGTAAACCGGACAGTGAACTATGGCTACACCTTC
j_gene: TRBJ1-2; d_gene: TRBD1; v_gene: TRBV7-2; abundance: NA; CDR3aa: CASSSRTGAVGGYTF; CDR3nt: TGTGCCAGCAGCTCCAGGACAGGAGCAGTTGGGGGCTACACCTTC
j_gene: TRBJ1-2; d_gene: TRBD1; v_gene: TRBV11-2; abundance: NA; CDR3aa: CASSPGQGFGYTF; CDR3nt: TGTGCCAGCAGCCCCGGACAGGGATTTGGCTACACCTTC
j_gene: TRBJ1-1; d_gene: NA; v_gene: TRBV12-5; abundance: few; CDR3aa: CASGHLGQGSTEAFF; CDR3nt: TGTGCTAGTGGCCATTTGGGGCAGGGGAGCACTGAAGCTTTCTTT
j_gene: TRBJ1-3; d_gene: NA; v_gene: TRBV5-4; abundance: NA; CDR3aa: CASSLRGGNTIYF; CDR3nt: TGTGCCAGCAGCTTGAGGGGGGGAAACACCATATATTTT
j_gene: TRBJ2-1; d_gene: NA; v_gene: TRBV7-9; abundance: NA; CDR3aa: CASSPKQGRDEQFF; CDR3nt: TGTGCCAGCAGCCCGAAACAGGGCCGAGATGAGCAGTTCTTC
j_gene: TRBJ2-7; d_gene: NA; v_gene: TRBV10-2; abundance: NA; CDR3aa: CASSEGRWAYEQYF; CDR3nt: TGCGCCAGCAGTGAGGGGAGATGGGCCTACGAGCAGTACTTC
j_gene: TRBJ1-1; d_gene: NA; v_gene: TRBV6-5; abundance: NA; CDR3aa: CASSYSNNGDTEAFF; CDR3nt: TGTGCCAGCAGTTACTCGAACAATGGGGACACTGAAGCTTTCTTT
j_gene: TRBJ1-2; d_gene: NA; v_gene: TRBV4-1; abundance: NA; CDR3aa: CASSQVAIGGYGYTF; CDR3nt: TGCGCCAGCAGCCAAGTGGCGATTGGGGGCTATGGCTACACCTTC
j_gene: TRBJ2-2; d_gene: NA; v_gene: TRBV4-2; abundance: NA; CDR3aa: CASSQDNTGELFF; CDR3nt: TGTGCCAGCAGCCAGGACAACACCGGGGAGCTGTTTTTT
j_gene: TRBJ2-7; d_gene: TRBD1; v_gene: TRBV6-2/TRBV6-3; abundance: NA; CDR3aa: CASSYTTGFDEQYF; CDR3nt: TGTGCCAGCAGTTATACGACAGGGTTCGACGAGCAGTACTTC
j_gene: TRBJ2-7; d_gene: NA; v_gene: TRBV6-4; abundance: NA; CDR3aa: CASSLFKPGLRAYEQYF; CDR3nt: TGTGCCAGCAGTCTATTCAAGCCGGGACTTCGGGCCTACGAGCAGTACTTC
j_gene: TRBJ1-1; d_gene: NA; v_gene: TRBV3-1/TRBV3-2; abundance: NA; CDR3aa: CASSQSTRAAFF; CDR3nt: TGTGCCAGCAGCCAGTCTACTAGAGCGGCTTTCTTT
j_gene: TRBJ2-1; d_gene: TRBD2; v_gene: TRBV6-5; abundance: few; CDR3aa: CASASGSYNEQFF; CDR3nt: TGTGCCAGCGCTAGCGGGTCCTACAATGAGCAGTTCTTC
j_gene: TRBJ2-7; d_gene: NA; v_gene: TRBV27; abundance: NA; CDR3aa: CASSLPSYEQYF; CDR3nt: TGTGCCAGCAGTTTACCCTCCTACGAGCAGTACTTC
j_gene: TRBJ2-1; d_gene: TRBD1; v_gene: TRBV5-1; abundance: few; CDR3aa: CASSETGGRSSQFF; CDR3nt: TGCGCCAGCAGCGAGACAGGGGGCCGATCCTCGCAGTTCTTC
j_gene: TRBJ1-5; d_gene: TRBD1; v_gene: TRBV5-6; abundance: few; CDR3aa: CASSRLKDRIGQPQHF; CDR3nt: TGTGCCAGCAGCCGCCTTAAGGACAGGATTGGTCAGCCCCAGCATTTT
j_gene: TRBJ2-1; d_gene: TRBD2; v_gene: TRBV7-6; abundance: few; CDR3aa: CASSLSPGGAVDEQFF; CDR3nt: TGTGCCAGCAGTCTGTCCCCCGGGGGGGCTGTCGATGAGCAGTTCTTC
j_gene: TRBJ2-3; d_gene: TRBD1; v_gene: TRBV5-1; abundance: NA; CDR3aa: CASSAGQGTDTQYF; CDR3nt: TGCGCCAGCAGCGCCGGACAGGGCACAGATACGCAGTATTTT
j_gene: TRBJ2-2; d_gene: NA; v_gene: TRBV6-6; abundance: NA; CDR3aa: CACTIGGNTGELFF; CDR3nt: TGTGCCTGTACAATCGGCGGGAACACCGGGGAGCTGTTTTTT
j_gene: TRBJ1-4; d_gene: NA; v_gene: TRBV11-2; abundance: NA; CDR3aa: CASSLDRIEKLFF; CDR3nt: TGTGCCAGCAGCTTAGATCGGATTGAAAAACTGTTTTTT
j_gene: TRBJ1-6; d_gene: TRBD1; v_gene: TRBV10-3; abundance: NA; CDR3aa: CAISGLGDRGGSPLHF; CDR3nt: TGTGCCATCAGTGGCCTGGGGGACAGGGGGGGATCACCCCTCCACTTT
j_gene: TRBJ2-7; d_gene: NA; v_gene: TRBV12-5; abundance: NA; CDR3aa: CASGLTRPRGSYEQYF; CDR3nt: TGTGCTAGTGGTTTGACCAGGCCCAGGGGTTCCTACGAGCAGTACTTC
j_gene: TRBJ2-7; d_gene: NA; v_gene: TRBV21-1; abundance: NA; CDR3aa: CASSRLAGISGEQYF; CDR3nt: TGTGCCAGCAGTAGGCTAGCGGGGATATCTGGCGAGCAGTACTTC
j_gene: TRBJ2-1; d_gene: TRBD2; v_gene: TRBV4-1; abundance: NA; CDR3aa: CASSPSGSFLGEQFF; CDR3nt: TGCGCCAGCAGCCCTAGCGGGAGCTTCCTTGGCGAGCAGTTCTTC
j_gene: TRBJ1-2; d_gene: TRBD1; v_gene: TRBV10-3; abundance: NA; CDR3aa: CAIRTGTYGYTF; CDR3nt: TGTGCCATCAGGACAGGGACATATGGCTACACCTTC
j_gene: TRBJ2-7; d_gene: NA; v_gene: TRBV3-1/TRBV3-2; abundance: NA; CDR3aa: CASSQDLLAGNYEQYF; CDR3nt: TGTGCCAGCAGCCAAGACCTACTGGCGGGGAACTACGAGCAGTACTTC
j_gene: TRBJ2-3; d_gene: TRBD2; v_gene: TRBV7-8; abundance: NA; CDR3aa: CASSSGGGYTQYF; CDR3nt: TGTGCCAGCAGTTCCGGGGGGGGGTATACGCAGTATTTT
j_gene: TRBJ2-1; d_gene: TRBD2; v_gene: TRBV4-2; abundance: NA; CDR3aa: CASSQGPAGDHNEQFF; CDR3nt: TGTGCCAGCAGCCAAGGCCCAGCGGGAGACCACAATGAGCAGTTCTTC
j_gene: TRBJ2-2; d_gene: NA; v_gene: TRBV27; abundance: NA; CDR3aa: CASSLNRGTITGELFF; CDR3nt: TGTGCCAGCAGTCTGAACAGGGGGACTATCACCGGGGAGCTGTTTTTT
j_gene: TRBJ2-5; d_gene: TRBD1; v_gene: TRBV5-4; abundance: once; CDR3aa: CASSFKGAKETQYF; CDR3nt: TGTGCCAGCAGCTTCAAGGGGGCGAAAGAGACCCAGTACTTC
j_gene: TRBJ1-6; d_gene: NA; v_gene: TRBV28; abundance: NA; CDR3aa: CASRGGDSPLHF; CDR3nt: TGTGCCAGCAGGGGGGGAGACTCACCCCTCCACTTT